These T cell receptor beta chains were read from a single sample in a study of T cells in Graves' hyperthyroidism and ophthalmopathy. TCRdb re-analysed the multiplex PCR reads in MiXCR, keeping a single row per CDR3 protein. The table shows a few hundred thousand distinct CDR3 sequences, with 15% to 17% occurring only once. The sample was blood. The source is a woman aged 18-35 years with Graves' hyperthyroidism that later progressed to Graves' ophthalmopathy. The CDR3 runs from the conserved cysteine through the conserved F or W. The order of the fields is CDR3 length, clone size, D gene, V gene, J gene, CDR3 DNA, CDR3 protein. The D gene is left open where the match is weak. Rows give clone size only sometimes, using once, few, many, or a class for an expanded clone.

cdr3_length: 15; clone_size: few; d_call: TRBD1; v_call: TRBV19; j_call: TRBJ1-1; cdr3_nt: TGTGCCAGTAGTTACCGGGACAGGGGGAACACTGAAGCTTTCTTT; cdr3_aa: CASSYRDRGNTEAFF
cdr3_length: 15; clone_size: many; d_call: NA; v_call: TRBV27; j_call: TRBJ2-7; cdr3_nt: TGTGCCAGCAGTTTGCTTGGACAGCTCACCTACGAGCAGTACTTC; cdr3_aa: CASSLLGQLTYEQYF
cdr3_length: 14; clone_size: many; d_call: TRBD1; v_call: TRBV5-1; j_call: TRBJ2-7; cdr3_nt: TGCGCCAGCAGCGACCCGGGACAGAGCTACGAGCAGTACTTC; cdr3_aa: CASSDPGQSYEQYF
cdr3_length: 14; clone_size: few; d_call: TRBD1; v_call: TRBV5-4; j_call: TRBJ2-5; cdr3_nt: TGTGCCAGTTCCCTGGACAGGGAGCAAGAGACCCAGTACTTC; cdr3_aa: CASSLDREQETQYF
cdr3_length: 15; clone_size: many; d_call: NA; v_call: TRBV7-2; j_call: TRBJ1-2; cdr3_nt: TGTGCCAGCAGCTTAGTGGGACAAACTAACTATGGCTACACCTTC; cdr3_aa: CASSLVGQTNYGYTF
cdr3_length: 14; clone_size: few; d_call: NA; v_call: TRBV6-1; j_call: TRBJ2-5; cdr3_nt: TGTGCCAGCCGTGCAGGGGCTTCGGTTGCGACCCAGTACTTC; cdr3_aa: CASRAGASVATQYF
cdr3_length: 16; clone_size: few; d_call: TRBD1; v_call: TRBV6-6; j_call: TRBJ1-2; cdr3_nt: TGTGCCAGCAGTTACGGGCAGGGGGAATTGGTTTATGGCTACACCTTC; cdr3_aa: CASSYGQGELVYGYTF
cdr3_length: 15; clone_size: NA; d_call: TRBD1; v_call: TRBV7-9; j_call: TRBJ2-2; cdr3_nt: TGTGCCAGCAGCTTACAGGGGGTAGACACCGGGGAGCTGTTTTTT; cdr3_aa: CASSLQGVDTGELFF
cdr3_length: 14; clone_size: many; d_call: NA; v_call: TRBV7-2; j_call: TRBJ2-5; cdr3_nt: TGTGCCAGCAGCGTGGGACGGGCCGGAGAGACCCAGTACTTC; cdr3_aa: CASSVGRAGETQYF
cdr3_length: 13; clone_size: NA; d_call: NA; v_call: TRBV5-1; j_call: TRBJ1-1; cdr3_nt: TGCGCCAGCAGCTTGGAAGGGAATGGAGAAGCTTTCTTT; cdr3_aa: CASSLEGNGEAFF
cdr3_length: 13; clone_size: many; d_call: NA; v_call: TRBV5-1; j_call: TRBJ1-5; cdr3_nt: TGCGCCAGCAGCTTAGAAAGGGATCAGCCCCAGCATTTT; cdr3_aa: CASSLERDQPQHF
cdr3_length: 17; clone_size: NA; d_call: TRBD1; v_call: TRBV9; j_call: TRBJ1-1; cdr3_nt: TGTGCCAGCAGCGTAGGGGCAGGGGGGCTTCTGAACACTGAAGCTTTCTTT; cdr3_aa: CASSVGAGGLLNTEAFF
cdr3_length: 13; clone_size: NA; d_call: NA; v_call: TRBV5-5; j_call: TRBJ2-7; cdr3_nt: TGTGCCAGCAGCTTGGTGGCTAGCCGGGAGCAGTACTTC; cdr3_aa: CASSLVASREQYF
cdr3_length: 16; clone_size: NA; d_call: NA; v_call: TRBV6-9; j_call: TRBJ2-7; cdr3_nt: TGTGCCAGCAGTTACCCCGGAACCCGCGGGCACTACGAGCAGTACTTC; cdr3_aa: CASSYPGTRGHYEQYF
cdr3_length: 13; clone_size: NA; d_call: TRBD1; v_call: TRBV20-1; j_call: TRBJ1-2; cdr3_nt: TGCAGTGCTAGCCTGGGACAGGGGTGGGGCTACACCTTC; cdr3_aa: CSASLGQGWGYTF
cdr3_length: 16; clone_size: NA; d_call: NA; v_call: TRBV19; j_call: TRBJ2-1; cdr3_nt: TGTGCCAGTAGTATAGCGGGGACGGTGGGGTCCCATGAGCAGTTCTTC; cdr3_aa: CASSIAGTVGSHEQFF
cdr3_length: 15; clone_size: many; d_call: TRBD2; v_call: TRBV7-3; j_call: TRBJ2-3; cdr3_nt: TGTGCCAGCAGCCCGCGGGCGGGAGGGGCAGATACGCAGTATTTT; cdr3_aa: CASSPRAGGADTQYF
cdr3_length: 14; clone_size: few; d_call: TRBD1; v_call: TRBV30; j_call: TRBJ2-2; cdr3_nt: TGTGCCTGGAGTCCAGGGGGCAGCCCCCCGGGGCTGTTTTTT; cdr3_aa: CAWSPGGSPPGLFF
cdr3_length: 15; clone_size: NA; d_call: NA; v_call: TRBV20-1; j_call: TRBJ2-2; cdr3_nt: TGCAGTGCTAGAGATCAACAGGTTGTCACCGGGGAGCTGTTTTTT; cdr3_aa: CSARDQQVVTGELFF
cdr3_length: 13; clone_size: few; d_call: TRBD1; v_call: TRBV29-1; j_call: TRBJ1-2; cdr3_nt: TGCAGCGCCAACCAAGGACAGGGAGGCGGCTACACCTTC; cdr3_aa: CSANQGQGGGYTF
cdr3_length: 18; clone_size: NA; d_call: TRBD2; v_call: TRBV10-1; j_call: TRBJ2-2; cdr3_nt: TGCGCCAGCAGTGGGGGACTAGCGGGAGGACCGAACGCCGGGGAGCTGTTTTTT; cdr3_aa: CASSGGLAGGPNAGELFF
cdr3_length: 11; clone_size: many; d_call: NA; v_call: TRBV27; j_call: TRBJ2-7; cdr3_nt: TGTGCCAGTACGAATGGCGGCGAGCAGTACTTC; cdr3_aa: CASTNGGEQYF
cdr3_length: 15; clone_size: few; d_call: NA; v_call: TRBV4-3; j_call: TRBJ1-2; cdr3_nt: TGCGCCAGCAGCCAAGATCTGGACGGTAACTATGGCTACACCTTC; cdr3_aa: CASSQDLDGNYGYTF
cdr3_length: 18; clone_size: few; d_call: NA; v_call: TRBV9; j_call: TRBJ1-2; cdr3_nt: TGTGCCAGCAGCGTAGATCAGGGATCCTCCTTGCCCCTTTATGGCTACACCTTC; cdr3_aa: CASSVDQGSSLPLYGYTF
cdr3_length: 12; clone_size: many; d_call: NA; v_call: TRBV13; j_call: TRBJ2-7; cdr3_nt: TGTGCCAGCAGCTTAGGCCTCGACGAGCAGTACTTC; cdr3_aa: CASSLGLDEQYF
cdr3_length: 18; clone_size: few; d_call: TRBD2; v_call: TRBV10-2; j_call: TRBJ2-1; cdr3_nt: TGCGCCAGCAGTGACTTCCTCGGGAGCGGGAGGGATTGGGATGAGCAGTTCTTC; cdr3_aa: CASSDFLGSGRDWDEQFF
cdr3_length: 15; clone_size: NA; d_call: NA; v_call: TRBV3-1; j_call: TRBJ1-1; cdr3_nt: TGTGCCAGCAGCCAATACTCGACAGGGAACACTGAAGCTTTCTTT; cdr3_aa: CASSQYSTGNTEAFF
cdr3_length: 15; clone_size: many; d_call: NA; v_call: TRBV7-8; j_call: TRBJ2-1; cdr3_nt: TGTGCCAGCAGCTTACGAACTAGCCGATTCAATGAGCAGTTCTTC; cdr3_aa: CASSLRTSRFNEQFF
cdr3_length: 17; clone_size: NA; d_call: TRBD2; v_call: TRBV3-1; j_call: TRBJ2-3; cdr3_nt: TGTGCCAGCAGCCGACTAGCGGGAGGCACTAGCACAGATACGCAGTATTTT; cdr3_aa: CASSRLAGGTSTDTQYF
cdr3_length: 15; clone_size: few; d_call: TRBD1; v_call: TRBV15; j_call: TRBJ2-7; cdr3_nt: TGTGCCACCAGCAGTTCGGGACAGGGGTGGTACGAGCAGTACTTC; cdr3_aa: CATSSSGQGWYEQYF
cdr3_length: 15; clone_size: few; d_call: TRBD1; v_call: TRBV10-2; j_call: TRBJ1-4; cdr3_nt: TGCGCCAGCAGTGACGCGACAGGGACGGGTGAAAAACTGTTTTTT; cdr3_aa: CASSDATGTGEKLFF
cdr3_length: 15; clone_size: NA; d_call: TRBD1; v_call: TRBV24-1; j_call: TRBJ2-1; cdr3_nt: TGTGCCACCAGTGATTTGGGGACAGGGGATGCTGAGCAGTTCTTC; cdr3_aa: CATSDLGTGDAEQFF
cdr3_length: 15; clone_size: many; d_call: TRBD1; v_call: TRBV28; j_call: TRBJ2-2; cdr3_nt: TGTGCCAGCAGTTTAGAAGGACAGGGCACCGGGGAGCTGTTTTTT; cdr3_aa: CASSLEGQGTGELFF
cdr3_length: 16; clone_size: few; d_call: TRBD1; v_call: TRBV15; j_call: TRBJ1-5; cdr3_nt: TGTGCCACCAGCAACCCTCGGACAGGGAGCAATCAGCCCCAGCATTTT; cdr3_aa: CATSNPRTGSNQPQHF
cdr3_length: 18; clone_size: many; d_call: NA; v_call: TRBV6-5; j_call: TRBJ1-4; cdr3_nt: TGTGCCAGCAGTTACTCGACCCGACCCTCATCCCGGAATGAAAAACTGTTTTTT; cdr3_aa: CASSYSTRPSSRNEKLFF
cdr3_length: 15; clone_size: many; d_call: TRBD2; v_call: TRBV28; j_call: TRBJ2-7; cdr3_nt: TGTGCCACCAACCTACTAGCGGGAGGGCCCAGAGAGCAGTACTTC; cdr3_aa: CATNLLAGGPREQYF
cdr3_length: 13; clone_size: many; d_call: NA; v_call: TRBV28; j_call: TRBJ2-7; cdr3_nt: TGTGCCAGCAAGGTGGGGACAATCGGGGAGCAGTACTTC; cdr3_aa: CASKVGTIGEQYF
cdr3_length: 15; clone_size: few; d_call: NA; v_call: TRBV11-1; j_call: TRBJ2-7; cdr3_nt: TGTGCCGGCAGCTTAGTTGGGGACAACTCCTACGAGCAGTACTTC; cdr3_aa: CAGSLVGDNSYEQYF
cdr3_length: 15; clone_size: many; d_call: TRBD2; v_call: TRBV12-3/TRBV12-4; j_call: TRBJ2-5; cdr3_nt: TGTGCCAGCAGTTTTAAGGCGGGAGGAGGGGAGACCCAGTACTTC; cdr3_aa: CASSFKAGGGETQYF
cdr3_length: 12; clone_size: many; d_call: NA; v_call: TRBV7-8; j_call: TRBJ2-5; cdr3_nt: TGTGCCAGCAGGACGAGTAAAGAGACCCAGTACTTC; cdr3_aa: CASRTSKETQYF
cdr3_length: 11; clone_size: many; d_call: NA; v_call: TRBV10-3; j_call: TRBJ2-1; cdr3_nt: TGTGCCATCAGAGGCGGACCGGAGCAGTTCTTC; cdr3_aa: CAIRGGPEQFF
cdr3_length: 15; clone_size: many; d_call: NA; v_call: TRBV5-6; j_call: TRBJ2-3; cdr3_nt: TGTGCCAGCAGCTTTGGCCTGGTTACCACAGATACGCAGTATTTT; cdr3_aa: CASSFGLVTTDTQYF